These 30 T cell receptor beta chains were all obtained from the same sample, sequenced in a study of vaccination effects on CD4 cells after COVID-19. These receptors have no identified antigens. Sequenced by immunoSEQ multiplex PCR; TCRdb stores in-frame clones only, minus some. The sample has some 40,000 clones; around 73% are singletons. Antigen-specific CD4+ T cells were expanded (with viral peptide pools) by the ViraFEST assay ahead of sequencing. Cultured cells yielded isolated CD4+ T cells after around 10 days. The person acquired a PCR-confirmed SARS-CoV-2 infection between March and December 2020. Material: CD4+ T cells from PBMCs cultured with HCoV-NL63 spike peptides, obtained before COVID-19 vaccination. The receptors stem from a human donor who had a prior SARS-CoV-2 infection.

CDR3 in DNA: TGTGCCAGCGATCGATACACGGGGGTGACTAGCACAGATACGCAGTATTTT. This sequence encodes CASDRYTGVTSTDTQYF. The chain joins TRBV5-4 to TRBJ2-3, with D perhaps matching TRBD2 (6 bases). Trimming left V 7 bases short and J 0 bases short, with 21 bases between. Per germline, CDR1 SGHNT and CDR2 YYREEE (reference sequence). This CDR3 is 17 amino acids long. The complete variable domain, with remaining parts taken from reference TRBV5-4 and TRBJ2-3, reads ETGVTQSPTHLIKTRGQQVTLRCSSQSGHNTVSWYQQALGQGPQFIFQYYREEENGRGNFPPRFSGLQFPNYSSELNVNALELDDSALYLCASDRYTGVTSTDTQYFGPGTRLTVL.

A single count supports this clone. The V and J genes are TRBV5-1 and TRBJ2-3; 7 bases are shared with TRBD2. This CDR3 spans 14 amino acids. V lost 2 bases to trimming and J lost 2 bases; unmatched junction nucleotides: 2. Per the germline V gene, CDR1 is SGHRS and CDR2 is YFSETQ. In DNA, the CDR3 is TGCGCCAGCAGCTTAAGCGGGGACACAGATACGCAGTATTTT. This translates into CASSLSGDTDTQYF. Looking up the rest from reference TRBV5-1 and TRBJ2-3 gives the full variable domain: KAGVTQTPRYLIKTRGQQVTLSCSPISGHRSVSWYQQTPGQGLQFLFEYFSETQRNKGNFPGRFSGRQFSNSRSEMNVSTLELGDSALYLCASSLSGDTDTQYFGPGTRLTVL.

The DNA for the CDR3 is TGTGCCAGCAGCGTGGCAGGTCTCTCCTATAATTCACCCCTCCACTTT. As protein: CASSVAGLSYNSPLHF. This sequence joins TRBV9 and TRBJ1-6, with D uncertain. Germline-derived CDR1 and CDR2 are SGDLS and YYNGEE. This CDR3 comprises 16 residues. V lost 2 bases and J 0 bases, leaving 9 bases between the germline ends. Full variable domain (remainder filled in from reference TRBV9 and TRBJ1-6): DSGVTQTPKHLITATGQRVTLRCSPRSGDLSVYWYQQSLDQGLQFLIQYYNGEERAKGNILERFSAQQFPDLHSELNLSSLELGDSALYFCASSVAGLSYNSPLHFGNGTRLTVT.

The table lists this clone with a few counts. This chain uses TRBV3-1 (or the pseudogene TRBV3-2) with TRBJ1-6; D is unclear. This CDR3 region has 15 residues. Trimming removed 6 bases at V and 2 bases at J, with 11 bases between. In germline, CDR1 is LGHDT, CDR2 YNNKEL (reference sequence). The CDR3 region has the DNA TGTGCCAGCAGATTCGGTGCTCCCTATAATTCACCCCTCCACTTT. Encoded protein: CASRFGAPYNSPLHF.

This chain joins TRBV10-3 and TRBJ2-7, with no clear D. V lost 5 bases and J lost 3, with 8 bases in between. Germline CDR1 and CDR2: ENHRY and SYGVKD. This CDR3 comprises 12 residues. CDR3: CAISQEHYEQYF. CDR3 coding DNA: TGTGCCATCAGTCAGGAGCACTACGAGCAGTACTTC.

The gene calls are TRBV11-2 and TRBJ2-7; 8 nucleotides align to TRBD1. V lost 5 bases and J lost 2; bases outside the gene matches: 5. This CDR3 is built from 14 residues. Germline values: CDR1 SGHAT, CDR2 FQNNGV. This CDR3 is CASSKTGGTYEQYF. CDR3 DNA: TGTGCCAGCAGCAAAACAGGGGGGACCTACGAGCAGTACTTC.

This clone was observed once. The chain joins TRBV7-2 to TRBJ2-7; 8 bases line up with TRBD1. The CDR3 has 13 residues. The germline gives CDR1 SGHTA, CDR2 FQGNSA. Trimming at V came to 4 bases and at J to 6 bases, leaving 5 bases not matched to a gene. CDR3 in DNA: TGTGCCAGCAGCTCTGACACAGGGGGCGAGCAGTACTTC. It yields the protein CASSSDTGGEQYF.

This clone was recorded many times. V is TRBV30 and J is TRBJ1-2; the D gene is possibly TRBD1 (6 bases). The V and J ends lost 0 bases and 4 bases respectively, with 12 bases between them. Germline CDR1 reads GTSNPN; CDR2 reads SVGIG (reference sequence). The CDR3 is 14 amino acids. The CDR3 here is CAWSVRGLSYGYTF. Written as DNA, the CDR3 is TGTGCCTGGAGTGTGCGGGGGCTGAGCTATGGCTACACCTTC.

This chain uses TRBV7-3 with TRBJ2-1, with 8 bases fitting TRBD1. Trimming removed 4 bases from V and 0 bases from J; junction bases left unmatched: 2. From germline, CDR1 is SGHTA and CDR2 FQGTGA. The CDR3 is 15 amino acids. DNA for the CDR3: TGTGCCAGCAGCTCAACAGGGGGCTCCTACAATGAGCAGTTCTTC. Protein product: CASSSTGGSYNEQFF.

The chain carries TRBV9 and TRBJ1-3; 8 bases match TRBD1. V shed 3 bases and J 2 bases; nucleotides not matched to a gene: 10. Germline CDR1 SGDLS, CDR2 YYNGEE. The CDR3 spans 17 residues. The DNA of the CDR3 is TGTGCCAGCAGCGGACGCCGACAGGGGATCGCTGGAAACACCATATATTTT. Translating gives CASSGRRQGIAGNTIYF. Complete variable domain (other parts from reference TRBV9 and TRBJ1-3): DSGVTQTPKHLITATGQRVTLRCSPRSGDLSVYWYQQSLDQGLQFLIQYYNGEERAKGNILERFSAQQFPDLHSELNLSSLELGDSALYFCASSGRRQGIAGNTIYFGEGSWLTVV.

The chain recombines TRBV6-2 or TRBV6-3 with TRBJ2-2, with D possibly being TRBD1 or TRBD2 (6 bases each). CDR3 length equals 19 residues. The germline V and J ends were trimmed by 2 bases and 5 bases, with 24 bases remaining between them. CDR1 is MNHEY and CDR2 is SVGEGT in the germline V gene. The CDR3 is CASSYHRTGADGGTGELFF. As DNA, the CDR3 is TGTGCCAGCAGTTACCATAGGACGGGGGCGGACGGGGGTACCGGGGAGCTGTTTTTT.

J is TRBJ2-1 and V is TRBV29-1, with TRBD2 matching over 12 bases. Germline CDR1 reads SQVTM; CDR2 reads ANQGSEA. CDR3 length equals 12 residues. J lost 13 bases, V lost 3 bases, and 4 bases had no gene match. For the CDR3, the DNA is TGCAGCGTTGACCTAGCGGGGGGGCCACAGTTCTTC. Protein sequence: CSVDLAGGPQFF.

The V gene is TRBV2, the J gene TRBJ2-7, with D maybe TRBD1 (5 bases). Germline CDR1 reads SNHLY; CDR2 reads FYNNEI. The germline V and J ends were trimmed by 0 bases and 0 bases, with 12 bases remaining between them. This CDR3 is 16 amino acids long. The DNA for the CDR3 is TGTGCCAGCAGTGAAGCGGGGCGGACCCCCTCCTACGAGCAGTACTTC. Translated, it gives CASSEAGRTPSYEQYF.

The chain is built from TRBV11-3 and TRBJ1-2; 7 bases agree with TRBD1. Germline CDR1 and CDR2: SGHNT and YENEEA. J was trimmed by 4 bases and V by 0 bases; bases with no gene match: 8. The CDR3 is made up of 16 amino acids. DNA for the CDR3: TGTGCCAGCAGCTTAGAAGGGAGAGGGGGCGTCTATGGCTACACCTTC. Translating it yields CASSLEGRGGVYGYTF. The variable domain in full, with the rest retrieved from reference TRBV11-3 and TRBJ1-2, is EAGVVQSPRYKIIEKKQPVAFWCNPISGHNTLYWYLQNLGQGPELLIRYENEEAVDDSQLPKDRFSAERLKGVDSTLKIQPAELGDSAVYLCASSLEGRGGVYGYTFGSGTRLTVV.

The chain is built from TRBV5-1 and TRBJ2-3; 12 nucleotides match TRBD2. The CDR3 is 16 amino acids. Trimming removed 0 bases from V and 3 bases from J; junction bases left unmatched: 2. The germline gives CDR1 SGHRS, CDR2 YFSETQ. In DNA form, the CDR3 reads TGCGCCAGCAGCTTGGGACTAGCGGGGGTGACAGATACGCAGTATTTT. Translating gives CASSLGLAGVTDTQYF.

The rearrangement uses TRBV29-1 and TRBJ2-3; D assignment may be TRBD1 or TRBD2 (6 bases each). Trimming pared 2 bases from V and 5 bases from J, leaving 11 bases between. This CDR3 is 13 amino acids long. The germline gives CDR1 SQVTM, CDR2 ANQGSEA. The CDR3 loop is CSVEPGGLDTQYF. Here the CDR3 DNA reads TGCAGCGTTGAACCCGGGGGCTTAGATACGCAGTATTTT.

This clone was picked up a small number of times. This sequence joins TRBV19 and TRBJ2-3, with D uncertain. Germline CDR1 reads LNHDA; CDR2 reads SQIVND (reference sequence). The CDR3 is 14 residues long. Trimming removed 7 bases at V and 2 bases at J, with 13 bases between. The CDR3, as DNA: TGTGCCAGTAAGTTGGGCGGATTCACAGATACGCAGTATTTT. Protein product: CASKLGGFTDTQYF.

This sequence joins TRBV11-3 and TRBJ2-5, with 8 bases aligning to TRBD2. Germline CDR1 is SGHNT and CDR2 is YENEEA. J gave up 5 bases and V 1 base, and 6 bases lay outside the gene matches. The CDR3 totals 15 residues. The CDR3 DNA reads TGTGCCAGCAGCTTAGTGAGCGGGAGTAGGGAGACCCAGTACTTC. The encoded protein is CASSLVSGSRETQYF.

The V call is TRBV7-8, the J call TRBJ2-1, with D uncertain. The CDR3 totals 16 residues. Trimming pared 5 bases from V and 9 bases from J, leaving 23 bases between. Germline CDR1 is SGHVS and CDR2 is FQNEAQ. In DNA form, the CDR3 reads TGTGCCAGCAGCCCCGGATACGCGGATAGTTACGGTGAGCAGTTCTTC. This codes for CASSPGYADSYGEQFF.

The J gene is TRBJ2-7, the V gene TRBV5-8, with TRBD1 identical over 7 bases. The CDR3 runs 15 residues. J lost 0 bases, V lost 4 bases, and 7 bases had no gene match. Germline loops: CDR1 SGHTS, CDR2 YDEGEE. CDR3 coding DNA: TGTGCCAGCAGCGGGGGACAGCCAATCTCCTACGAGCAGTACTTC. Amino acids: CASSGGQPISYEQYF.

The gene calls are TRBV24-1 and TRBJ2-1; D remains ambiguous. Germline V gene data show CDR1 as KGHDR and CDR2 as SFDVKD. This CDR3 is 13 amino acids long. V lost 3 bases to trimming and J lost 8 bases, with 10 bases between them. The CDR3 nucleotides are TGTGCCACCAGTGATCCCCCAGTAGATGAGCAGTTCTTC. It translates to CATSDPPVDEQFF.

This clone was picked up a small number of times. The chain employs TRBV3-1 (or the pseudogene TRBV3-2) and TRBJ2-2; D is unclear. Trimming pared 3 bases from V and 6 bases from J, leaving 5 bases between. Per the germline V gene, CDR1 is LGHDT and CDR2 is YNNKEL (reference sequence). The CDR3 spans 12 residues. The CDR3 loop reads CASSQPAGELFF. CDR3 bases: TGTGCCAGCAGCCAGCCCGCCGGGGAGCTGTTTTTT.

The V call is TRBV7-3, the J call TRBJ2-2, with D possibly TRBD1 on 6 matching bases. Germline CDR1 SGHTA, CDR2 FQGTGA. V lost 5 bases and J 2 bases, leaving 12 bases between the germline ends. The CDR3 runs to 15 residues. The DNA of the CDR3 is TGTGCCAGCAGCCCGGGGACATACAACACCGGGGAGCTGTTTTTT. It yields the protein CASSPGTYNTGELFF.

The rearrangement uses TRBV3-1 (or the pseudogene TRBV3-2) and TRBJ1-1; D remains unclear. The CDR3 runs to 14 residues. From germline, CDR1 is LGHDT and CDR2 YNNKEL (reference sequence). V was pared by 5 bases and J by 4 bases, with 14 bases between. The CDR3 sequence: CASSWPGEGTEAFF. CDR3 bases: TGTGCCAGCAGCTGGCCCGGGGAGGGCACTGAAGCTTTCTTT.

This rearrangement joins TRBV5-4 to TRBJ2-3; a weak D match, TRBD2 (6 bases). CDR1 SGHNT and CDR2 YYREEE come from the germline V gene (reference sequence). This CDR3 has 15 residues. The V gene lost 0 bases and the J gene lost 6 bases, with 14 bases spanning the gap. CDR3: CASSLEGLARDTQYF. As DNA, the CDR3 is TGTGCCAGCAGCTTGGAGGGACTGGCTCGCGATACGCAGTATTTT.

This clone has just a few counts. V is TRBV24-1 and J is TRBJ2-1; tentative D call: TRBD1 (5 bases). CDR3 size: 12 residues. The V and J ends lost 3 bases and 10 bases respectively, with 9 bases between them. CDR1 is KGHDR, CDR2 SFDVKD, per germline. Written as DNA, the CDR3 is TGTGCCACCAGTGATCCCGACAGCGAGCAGTTCTTC. As protein: CATSDPDSEQFF.

The CDR3: CASSLDGSGGPGDTQYF. The CDR3 coding sequence is TGTGCCAGCAGTTTAGATGGTAGCGGGGGGCCAGGAGATACGCAGTATTTT. The V gene is TRBV27, the J gene TRBJ2-3; the match to TRBD2 covers 10 bases. The germline V gene has CDR1 MNHEY and CDR2 SMNVEV (reference sequence). The CDR3 is 17 residues long. Unmatched junction bases numbered 10, after V lost 2 bases and J lost 5 bases.

In DNA, the CDR3 is TGTGCCAGCAGTAAAACGGGAGGAGGGACTGAAGCTTTCTTT. Its protein product is CASSKTGGGTEAFF. The genes are TRBV25-1 and TRBJ1-1; D not resolved. V lost 5 bases and J 5 bases, leaving 15 bases between the germline ends. The CDR3 spans 14 residues. Looked up from germline, CDR1 is MGHDK and CDR2 is SYGVNS.

The chain employs TRBV11-2 and TRBJ2-1; D is tentatively TRBD1 or TRBD2 (6 bases each). V was pared by 1 base and J by 7 bases, with 17 bases between. Per germline, CDR1 SGHAT and CDR2 FQNNGV. CDR3 length: 16 residues. CDR3 sequence: CASSLVFGGRGNEQFF. The CDR3 nucleotides read TGTGCCAGCAGCTTAGTTTTCGGGGGCCGGGGGAATGAGCAGTTCTTC.

The rearrangement joins TRBV5-8 to TRBJ2-5; the D is unclear. The V gene's germline CDR1 is SGHTS and CDR2 YDEGEE. This CDR3 spans 15 amino acids. The V end was cut by 0 bases, the J end by 2 bases, with 11 bases between. CDR3 sequence: CASSLGWLGQETQYF. The CDR3 DNA follows: TGTGCCAGCAGCTTGGGGTGGCTTGGGCAAGAGACCCAGTACTTC. Drawing the rest from reference TRBV5-8 and TRBJ2-5, the complete variable domain is EAGVTQSPTHLIKTRGQQATLRCSPISGHTSVYWYQQALGLGLQFLLWYDEGEERNRGNFPPRFSGRQFPNYSSELNVNALELEDSALYLCASSLGWLGQETQYFGPGTRLLVL.